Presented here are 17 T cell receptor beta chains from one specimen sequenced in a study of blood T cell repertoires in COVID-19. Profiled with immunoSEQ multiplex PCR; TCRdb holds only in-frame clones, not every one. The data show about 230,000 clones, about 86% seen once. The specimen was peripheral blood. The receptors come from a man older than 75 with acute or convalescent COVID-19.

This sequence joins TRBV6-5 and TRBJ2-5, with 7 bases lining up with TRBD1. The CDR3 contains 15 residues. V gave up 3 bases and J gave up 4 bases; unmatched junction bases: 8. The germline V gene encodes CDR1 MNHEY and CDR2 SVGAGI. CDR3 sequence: CASSYTGQPVETQYF. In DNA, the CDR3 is TGTGCCAGCAGTTATACGGGACAGCCCGTAGAGACCCAGTACTTC.

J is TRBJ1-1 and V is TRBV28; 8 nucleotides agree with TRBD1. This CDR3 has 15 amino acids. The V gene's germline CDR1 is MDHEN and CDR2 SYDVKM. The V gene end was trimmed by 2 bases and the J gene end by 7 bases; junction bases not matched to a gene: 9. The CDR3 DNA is TGTGCCAGCAGTTTACAACGGTCACAGGGGGGTGAAGCTTTCTTT. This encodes CASSLQRSQGGEAFF.

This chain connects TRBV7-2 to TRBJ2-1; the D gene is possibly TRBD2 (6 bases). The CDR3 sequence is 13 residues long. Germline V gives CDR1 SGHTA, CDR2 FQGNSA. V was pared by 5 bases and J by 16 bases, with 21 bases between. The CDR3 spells CASSRDSFIAGFF. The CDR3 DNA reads TGTGCCAGCAGCCGGGACTCTTTCATTGCAGGATTCTTC.

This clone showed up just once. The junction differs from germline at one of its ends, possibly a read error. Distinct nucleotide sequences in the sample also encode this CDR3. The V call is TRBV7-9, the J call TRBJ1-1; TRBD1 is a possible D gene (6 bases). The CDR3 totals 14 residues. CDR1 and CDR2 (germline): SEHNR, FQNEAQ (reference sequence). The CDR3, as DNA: TGTGCCAGCAGCACCTACAGGGAGAACACTGAAGCTTTTTTT. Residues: CASSTYRENTEAFF.

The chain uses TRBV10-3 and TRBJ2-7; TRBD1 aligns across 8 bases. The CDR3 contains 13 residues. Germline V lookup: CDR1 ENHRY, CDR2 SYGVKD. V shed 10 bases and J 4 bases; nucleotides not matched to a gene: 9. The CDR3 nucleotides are TGTGCCACTGACAGGGGAAATGTTTACGAGCAGTACTTC. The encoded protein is CATDRGNVYEQYF.

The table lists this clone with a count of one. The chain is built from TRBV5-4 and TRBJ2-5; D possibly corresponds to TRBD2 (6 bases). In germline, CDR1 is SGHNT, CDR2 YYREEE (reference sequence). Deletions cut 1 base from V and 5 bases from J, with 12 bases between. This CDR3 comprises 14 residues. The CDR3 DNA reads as TGTGCCAGCAGCTTGCGGGGAGGAATCGAGACCCAGTACTTC. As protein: CASSLRGGIETQYF.

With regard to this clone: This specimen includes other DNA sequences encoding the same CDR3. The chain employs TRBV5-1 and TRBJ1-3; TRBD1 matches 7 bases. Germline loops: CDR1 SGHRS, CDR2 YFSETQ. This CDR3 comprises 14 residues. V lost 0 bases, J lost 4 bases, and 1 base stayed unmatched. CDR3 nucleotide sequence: TGCGCCAGCAGCTTGGGGACAGGCGGAAACACCATATATTTT. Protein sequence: CASSLGTGGNTIYF.

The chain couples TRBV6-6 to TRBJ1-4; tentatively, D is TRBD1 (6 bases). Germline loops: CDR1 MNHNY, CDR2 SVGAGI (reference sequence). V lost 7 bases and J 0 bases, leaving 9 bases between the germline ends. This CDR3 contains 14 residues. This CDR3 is CASKTGPTNEKLFF. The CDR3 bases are TGTGCCAGCAAAACAGGGCCAACTAATGAAAAACTGTTTTTT.

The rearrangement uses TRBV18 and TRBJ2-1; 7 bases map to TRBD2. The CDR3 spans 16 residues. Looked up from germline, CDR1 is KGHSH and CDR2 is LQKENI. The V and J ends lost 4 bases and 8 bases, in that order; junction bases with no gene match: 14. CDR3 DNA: TGTGCCAGCTCACTGAACCTAGCGGCCACGTACGATGAGCAGTTCTTC. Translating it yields CASSLNLAATYDEQFF. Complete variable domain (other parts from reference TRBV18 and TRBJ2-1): NAGVMQNPRHLVRRRGQEARLRCSPMKGHSHVYWYRQLPEEGLKFMVYLQKENIIDESGMPKERFSAEFPKEGPSILRIQQVVRGDSAAYFCASSLNLAATYDEQFFGPGTRLTVL.

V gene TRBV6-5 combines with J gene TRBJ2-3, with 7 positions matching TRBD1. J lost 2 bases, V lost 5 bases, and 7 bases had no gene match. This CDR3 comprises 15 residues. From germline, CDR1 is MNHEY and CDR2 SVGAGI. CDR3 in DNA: TGTGCCAGCAGTAGGGGACAGACCTACACAGATACGCAGTATTTT. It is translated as CASSRGQTYTDTQYF.

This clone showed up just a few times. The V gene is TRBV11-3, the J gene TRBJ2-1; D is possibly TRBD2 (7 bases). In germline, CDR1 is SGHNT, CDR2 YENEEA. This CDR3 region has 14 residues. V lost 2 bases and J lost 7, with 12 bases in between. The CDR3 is CASSLRGAGNEQFF. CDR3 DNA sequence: TGTGCCAGCAGCTTACGGGGGGCCGGGAATGAGCAGTTCTTC. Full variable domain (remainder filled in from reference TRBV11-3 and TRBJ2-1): EAGVVQSPRYKIIEKKQPVAFWCNPISGHNTLYWYLQNLGQGPELLIRYENEEAVDDSQLPKDRFSAERLKGVDSTLKIQPAELGDSAVYLCASSLRGAGNEQFFGPGTRLTVL.

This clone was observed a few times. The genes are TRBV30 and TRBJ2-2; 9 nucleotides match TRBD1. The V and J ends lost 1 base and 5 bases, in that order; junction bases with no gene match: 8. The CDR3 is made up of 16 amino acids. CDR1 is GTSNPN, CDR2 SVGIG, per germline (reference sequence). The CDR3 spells CAWSAGTGSGTGELFF. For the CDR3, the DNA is TGTGCCTGGAGTGCCGGGACAGGGTCCGGTACCGGGGAGCTGTTTTTT. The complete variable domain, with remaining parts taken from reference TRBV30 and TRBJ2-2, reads SQTIHQWPATLVQPVGSPLSLECTVEGTSNPNLYWYRQAAGRGLQLLFYSVGIGQISSEVPQNLSASRPQDRQFILSSKKLLLSDSGFYLCAWSAGTGSGTGELFFGEGSRLTVL.

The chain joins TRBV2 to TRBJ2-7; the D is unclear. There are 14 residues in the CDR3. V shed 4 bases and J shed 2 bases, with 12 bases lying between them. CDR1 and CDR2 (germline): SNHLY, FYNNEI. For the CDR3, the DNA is TGTGCCAGCAGTGGGTCAGTTCTTGCCTACGAGCAGTACTTC. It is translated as CASSGSVLAYEQYF.

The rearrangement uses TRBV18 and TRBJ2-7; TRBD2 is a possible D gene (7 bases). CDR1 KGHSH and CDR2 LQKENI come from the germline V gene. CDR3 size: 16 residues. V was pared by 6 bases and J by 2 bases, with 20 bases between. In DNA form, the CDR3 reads TGTGCCAGCTCCCAACCCGGAGGGGGGGGGACCTACGAGCAGTACTTC. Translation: CASSQPGGGGTYEQYF. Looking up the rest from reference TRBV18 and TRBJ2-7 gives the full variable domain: NAGVMQNPRHLVRRRGQEARLRCSPMKGHSHVYWYRQLPEEGLKFMVYLQKENIIDESGMPKERFSAEFPKEGPSILRIQQVVRGDSAAYFCASSQPGGGGTYEQYFGPGTRLTVT.

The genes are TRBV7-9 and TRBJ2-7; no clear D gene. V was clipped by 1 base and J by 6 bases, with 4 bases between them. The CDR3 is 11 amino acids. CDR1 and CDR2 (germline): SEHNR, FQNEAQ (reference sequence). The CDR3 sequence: CASSLEREQYF. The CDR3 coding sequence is TGTGCCAGCAGCTTAGAGCGCGAGCAGTACTTC.

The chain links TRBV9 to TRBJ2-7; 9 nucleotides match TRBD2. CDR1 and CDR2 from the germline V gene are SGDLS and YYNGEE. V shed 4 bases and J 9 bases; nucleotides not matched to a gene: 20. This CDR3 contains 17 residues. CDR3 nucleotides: TGTGCCAGCAGCCCTAACAATACAGGGCCCCGCGGGGGGGTGCAGTACTTC. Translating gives CASSPNNTGPRGGVQYF.

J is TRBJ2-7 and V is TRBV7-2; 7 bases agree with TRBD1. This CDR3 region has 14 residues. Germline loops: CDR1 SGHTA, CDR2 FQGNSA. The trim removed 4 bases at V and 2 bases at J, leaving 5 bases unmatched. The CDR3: CASSSHRGTYEQYF. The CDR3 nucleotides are TGTGCCAGCAGCTCCCACAGGGGTACCTACGAGCAGTACTTC.